This T cell receptor beta chain was found in a study of blood T cell repertoires in COVID-19. Study background: There were acute and convalescent COVID-19 samples, and they came from the United States, Italy and Spain.

Clinical histories supplied by participants themselves formed the basis of cohort assignment. Two negative PCRs, clearance, or symptom resolution characterized the recovered Cohort 3 donors. The CDR3 has 15 amino acids. Germline CDR1 and CDR2: SQVTM and ANQGSEA. J gave up 4 bases and V 3 bases, and 8 bases lay outside the gene matches. Original methodology: For nucleated cells, counts were estimated from reference gene primer amplification. TCRdb's copy holds only in-frame clones and misses some; the assay was immunoSEQ multiplex PCR. The V and J calls and clone size are taken from that table; D and trimming were inferred from the DNA. The sample consists of about 350,000 clones, roughly 87% of them appearing once. This clone came up a few times.

The rearrangement links TRBV29-1 to TRBJ2-1; 8 nucleotides match TRBD2. Sequenced sample: PBMCs or T cells enriched from blood (not recorded which). The receptor was isolated from a woman aged 25-40 years who had recovered from COVID-19. CDR3 nucleotide sequence: TGCAGCGTTGAGACCGGGGGGGAACTGTACAATGAGCAGTTCTTC. Amino acids: CSVETGGELYNEQFF.